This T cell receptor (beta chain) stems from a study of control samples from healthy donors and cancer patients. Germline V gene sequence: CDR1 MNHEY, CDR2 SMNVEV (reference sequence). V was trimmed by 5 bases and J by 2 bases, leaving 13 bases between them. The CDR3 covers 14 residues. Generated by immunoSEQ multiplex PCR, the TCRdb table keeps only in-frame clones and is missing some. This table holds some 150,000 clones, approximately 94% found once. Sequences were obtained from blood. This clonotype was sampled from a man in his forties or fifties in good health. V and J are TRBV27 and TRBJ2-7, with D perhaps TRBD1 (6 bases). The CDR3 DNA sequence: TGTGCCAGCAGTGACCCGGACAGACCCTACGAGCAGTACTTC. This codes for CASSDPDRPYEQYF.